This T cell receptor (beta chain) was sequenced in a study of Ad26.COV2.S vaccination and SARS-CoV-2 variants (dated by TCRdb to the early 2020s). A note on the overall study: Donors in the vaccine arm were drawn from COV1001, a phase I-IIa trial of Ad26.COV2.S in healthy adults that was multicentre, randomized, double-blind and placebo-controlled. Dosing of Ad26.COV2.S was intramuscular, at either 5x10^10 or 1x10^11 viral particles, delivered as one shot or as two shots spaced 56 days apart. The specificity and breadth of SARS-CoV-2-reactive T cell receptors after Ad26.COV2.S vaccination were assessed by TCRbeta repertoire sequencing. A total of roughly 32 samples were included in the TCR-sequenced set, comprising some 20 Ad26.COV2.S vaccine recipients, 5 placebo recipients and 8 SARS-CoV-2 convalescent individuals. Trial participants were randomized into five groups of five, in which low-dose or high-dose Ad26.COV2.S was given once or twice, or placebo was given on both occasions. Investigators remained blinded to trial group allocation during experiments and outcome assessment.

A note on this clone: Its antigen is still unknown. Per-nucleotide qualities are absent, and no much larger clonotype sits a single base away.

In light of the paper, this sample's treatment or condition label describes: some 19 received Ad26.COV2.S at low or high dose, single or two shots; 5 received placebo; per-sample allocation not given. Repertoires of vaccine and placebo recipients were sequenced from samples taken on day 63 after the first injection. Cohort 1b enrolled about two dozen adults aged 18-55 years at a single site in Boston, USA, between 29 July and 7 August 2020. Ad26.COV2.S was a replication-incompetent adenovirus type 26 vector expressing a prefusion-stabilized SARS-CoV-2 spike protein from the original Wuhan strain. TCRbeta CDR3 regions were sequenced with the immunoSEQ Assay. After extraction, genomic DNA underwent amplification by bias-controlled multiplex PCR, followed by high-throughput sequencing. The authors processed their data as follows. Collapsing and filtering of sequences were performed to quantify the absolute abundance of each unique TCRbeta CDR3 region. T cell fraction was estimated by normalization of TCRbeta template counts to usable DNA, with usable DNA being measured through amplification of reference genes present in all nucleated cells. Repertoire TCRs were annotated as SARS-CoV-2-specific by exact matching of V gene, CDR3 amino acid sequence and J gene to a known reactive TCR set. The reference SARS-CoV-2 TCR set came from MIRA and was filtered for enrichment in COVID-19-positive ImmuneCODE repertoires, removing public or cross-reactive TCRs. Drawing on the MIRA antigens, annotated TCRs were analysed further at the level of specific ORF or position within ORF. Breadth was defined as annotated unique rearrangements over total unique productive rearrangements; depth was the summed frequency of those rearrangements. Two-sided Wilcoxon rank-sum tests were used to compare TCR breadth between groups. The clones in this table, taken by TCRdb from immuneACCESS, are in-frame only. Not every clone is retained; where verified, under half of the shortfall comes from an unresolved V gene, and the cause of the rest is unknown. V and J calls and clone size come straight from that table; D and trimming were deduced from the DNA. The sample includes about 350,000 clones, with approximately 84% observed a single time. The top ten clones comprise 3.3% of the sample.

The paper as a whole reports these results and caveats: After vaccination, spike-specific CD8+ and CD4+ T cell responses were reported to show substantial breadth. The study lacked the statistical power to compare responses across vaccine doses or regimens. Ad26.COV2.S recipients had higher spike-specific TCR breadth than placebo recipients (P = 0.0014). The authors noted that total T cell responses may have been underestimated by the TCR breadth and depth analyses. Non-spike TCR breadth was comparable between vaccine and placebo recipients, consistent with the vaccine containing only spike.

The CDR3 holds 16 amino acids from the cysteine to the phenylalanine. Only the CDR3 DNA is retained, 48 bases long and in frame from the first base. The germline V gene yields MGHRA for CDR1 and YSYEKL for CDR2. V lost 3 bases and J lost 5 bases; the stretch between them is 19 bases long. Recombination connected TRBV4-1 to TRBJ1-1; the D gene identity is not certain. Specimen: peripheral blood, collected in a trial of Ad26.COV2.S vaccine versus placebo. The TCR sequence derives from a person between 18 and 59 years old who received the Ad26.COV2.S COVID-19 vaccine or a placebo. The nucleotides read TGCGCCAGCAGCCAGGCCCCAGGATTTGAGGTGACTGAAGCTTTCTTT. Translated, it reads CASSQAPGFEVTEAFF.